This entry lists 2 T cell receptor beta chains sequenced from one sample in a study of shared clonotypes between healthy human individuals. The repertoire was sequenced with immunoSEQ multiplex PCR; TCRdb's copy has only in-frame clones and lacks some. The table records 560,000 or so clones, approximately 96% of them present only once. Only CD45RO-negative cells positively selected for CCR7 counted as naive CD8 cells, so terminally differentiated effector memory CD45RA+ cells were excluded. The specimen was naive CD8+ T cells sorted from blood. Source of these receptors: a woman in her twenties or thirties in good health.

The chain links TRBV5-4 to TRBJ2-7; possibly TRBD1 or TRBD2 for D (10 bases each). Germline V gene sequence: CDR1 SGHNT, CDR2 YYREEE (reference sequence). V dropped 3 bases and J dropped 4 bases, with 20 bases sitting between them. CDR3 length equals 16 residues. The CDR3 region is CASSSGQGTSEYEQYF. CDR3 DNA sequence: TGTGCCAGCAGCTCGGGACAGGGGACTAGCGAATACGAGCAGTACTTC.

The chain carries TRBV4-1 and TRBJ2-5; D possibly corresponds to TRBD2 (5 bases). Trimming took 3 bases from V and 2 from J, leaving 10 bases between them. This CDR3 region has 14 residues. Germline assignment: CDR1 MGHRA and CDR2 YSYEKL. The CDR3 region is CASSQSTGQETQYF. The CDR3 DNA follows: TGCGCCAGCAGCCAGAGTACGGGGCAAGAGACCCAGTACTTC.